This TCR beta chain was captured in a study of OX40 agonist ivuxolimab in advanced cancers. The assay was immunoSEQ multiplex PCR, and TCRdb's table has in-frame clones only and misses some. The table includes over 55,000 clones, about nine tenths detected once. The receptor was derived from an adult with an advanced solid tumor such as melanoma, head and neck, liver or kidney cancer. This material consisted of CD4+ or CD8+ T cells sorted from blood, taken in a trial of the OX40 agonist ivuxolimab.

The CDR3 sequence is CASTLQVGDTEAFF. The DNA for the CDR3 is TGTGCCAGTACCCTCCAGGTAGGGGACACTGAAGCTTTCTTT. The V and J genes are TRBV6-4 and TRBJ1-1, with D maybe TRBD1 (5 bases). Per germline, CDR1 MRHNA and CDR2 SNTAGT. This CDR3 is built from 14 residues. The V and J ends lost 9 bases and 3 bases respectively, with 17 bases between them.